Only a few counts were recorded for the clone carrying this T cell receptor beta chain. These data come from a study of beta chain features in type 1 diabetes. Investigators reverse transcribed all isolated RNA, so they sequenced expressed TCRB transcripts. Here immunoSEQ multiplex PCR was the method, and the copy in TCRdb shows in-frame clones only, minus some. Found here are over 150,000 clones, about 13% of them singletons; the top ten hold roughly 0.56%. Sorting that relied on CD45RO/CCR7/CD25/CD127/CD95/CD27 yielded CD4+ naive, central memory, regulatory and stem cell-like memory cells. Germline lookup yields CDR1 SGHAT and CDR2 FQDESV (reference sequence). The V gene lost 2 bases and the J gene lost 7 bases, with 6 bases spanning the gap. CDR3 length: 12 residues.

The receptor's source is a woman under 30 in good health. The material sequenced was central memory CD4+ T cells from blood. V is TRBV11-1 and J is TRBJ2-1, with a weak D call TRBD2 (5 bases). As DNA, the CDR3 is TGTGCCAGCAGCTTATGGAGGAATGAGCAGTTCTTC. Residues: CASSLWRNEQFF.